This entry lists 26 T cell receptor beta chains sequenced from one sample in a study of molecular identifiers for immune sequencing clone quantification. Via MiXCR, TCRdb re-called the PCR reads, giving one row per CDR3 protein. The sample holds about 320,000 distinct CDR3 sequences, 24% seen once. Sequencing was performed on naive CD8+ T cells from blood, with Jurkat cell RNA spiked in. The subset is: FACS-sorted CD8+CD4-CCR7+CD45RA+ naive T cells. These receptors all stem from a human donor in good health. Some libraries in this study had Jurkat cell RNA spiked in.

This clonotype came up many times. The V gene is TRBV15, the J gene TRBJ1-5; D is unresolved. Trimming cost V 5 bases and J 3 bases, with 8 bases left between them. CDR3 length: 13 amino acids. Germline V lookup: CDR1 LNHNV, CDR2 YYDKDF (reference sequence). The CDR3 bases are TGTGCCACCAGCTCGGGAGACAATCAGCCCCAGCATTTT. Translating it yields CATSSGDNQPQHF.

At least ten counts were recorded for this clonotype. The rearrangement uses TRBV28 and TRBJ1-5; D possibly corresponds to TRBD1 (6 bases). V lost 7 bases and J lost 0, with 10 bases in between. Germline lookup yields CDR1 MDHEN and CDR2 SYDVKM. The CDR3 contains 14 residues. The CDR3 bases are TGTGCCAGCAAACCGGGACATAGCAATCAGCCCCAGCATTTT. Encoded protein: CASKPGHSNQPQHF.

There are many counts of this clonotype. The V and J genes are TRBV28 and TRBJ2-4; D uncertain. Trimming pared 4 bases from V and 9 bases from J, leaving 10 bases between. The germline V gene has CDR1 MDHEN and CDR2 SYDVKM. The CDR3 loop spans 12 amino acids. The CDR3 region has the DNA TGTGCCAGCAGTTCCGGCTCAATCATTCAGTACTTC. Its protein product is CASSSGSIIQYF. The full variable domain, completed using reference TRBV28 and TRBJ2-4, is DVKVTQSSRYLVKRTGEKVFLECVQDMDHENMFWYRQDPGLGLRLIYFSYDVKMKEKGDIPEGYSVSREKKERFSLILESASTNQTSMYLCASSSGSIIQYFGAGTRLSVL.

The rearrangement uses TRBV27 and TRBJ2-4, with no clear D. V dropped 2 bases and J dropped 8 bases, with 10 bases sitting between them. This CDR3 has 13 amino acids. The germline gives CDR1 MNHEY, CDR2 SMNVEV (reference sequence). The chain's CDR3 is CASSLMAEDIQYF. Written as DNA, the CDR3 is TGTGCCAGCAGTTTAATGGCAGAGGACATTCAGTACTTC.

This clonotype was detected only a few times. The chain has TRBV12-3 or TRBV12-4 and TRBJ2-5; D is uncertain. The V end was cut by 2 bases, the J end by 5 bases, with 15 bases between. CDR3 length: 15 residues. The chain's CDR3 is CASSLRPAKVETQYF. In nucleotides, the CDR3 is TGTGCCAGCAGTTTACGGCCGGCCAAGGTGGAGACCCAGTACTTC.

In regard to this clonotype: This clone may be a read error of a much larger clone one base away. It is unclear where the CDR3 begins or ends on the DNA, so no DNA is shown, and the CDR3 is as TCRdb lists it. V gene TRBV12-3 or TRBV12-4 combines with J gene TRBJ2-3. The CDR3 extends over 16 residues, inclusive of both ends. This CDR3 reads CASSLVGWGSSNTRYF.

This clonotype was seen ten or more times. The chain recombines TRBV7-9 with TRBJ1-1; D is undetermined. This CDR3 spans 14 amino acids. Germline CDR1 SEHNR, CDR2 FQNEAQ (reference sequence). Trimming removed 4 bases from V and 4 bases from J, with 13 bases in between. This chain's CDR3 is CASSSQGRSTEAFF. CDR3 sequence (DNA): TGTGCCAGCAGCTCCCAAGGGCGATCCACTGAAGCTTTCTTT.

Many counts were recorded for this clonotype. V usage is TRBV5-6 and J usage is TRBJ2-7; 9 nucleotides agree with TRBD1. V was pared by 4 bases and J by 1 base, with 3 bases of the junction left unmatched. CDR3 length: 14 amino acids. Per the germline V gene, CDR1 is SGHDT and CDR2 is YYEEEE. For the CDR3, the DNA is TGTGCCAGCAGCACCGGGACAGGGTCCTACGAGCAGTACTTC. It is translated as CASSTGTGSYEQYF.

In regard to this clonotype: The junction differs from germline at one of its ends, possibly a read error. The rearrangement links TRBV4-1 to TRBJ2-7, with 9 bases fitting TRBD2. The CDR3 is 16 amino acids. Germline V lookup: CDR1 MGHRA, CDR2 YSYEKL. The CDR3 here is CAGSQGVSAGGYEQYF. In nucleotides, the CDR3 is TGCGCCGGCAGCCAAGGGGTTTCAGCGGGAGGTTACGAGCAGTACTTC.

This clonotype appeared a single time. A much larger clone differs by one base, so this may be a read error. The genes are TRBV29-1 and TRBJ1-1; no reliable D call. CDR3 size: 10 residues. CDR1 SQVTM and CDR2 ANQGSEA come from the germline V gene. The CDR3 DNA follows: TGCAGCGCCGTCGTGGATGAAGCTTTGTTT. This sequence encodes CSAVVDEALF.

This clonotype was seen at least ten times. This chain joins TRBV9 and TRBJ2-3; 7 bases match TRBD1. The V gene end was trimmed by 4 bases and the J gene end by 1 base; junction bases not matched to a gene: 6. The CDR3 sequence is 15 residues long. CDR1 is SGDLS, CDR2 YYNGEE, per germline. The DNA of the CDR3 is TGTGCCAGCAGCCCAGGGACAGCGGGCACAGATACGCAGTATTTT. It encodes CASSPGTAGTDTQYF.

The genes are TRBV7-3 and TRBJ2-1, with D possibly matching TRBD2 (5 bases). Germline V lookup: CDR1 SGHTA, CDR2 FQGTGA. The CDR3 runs to 18 residues. V shed 4 bases and J shed 0 bases, with 19 bases lying between them. The CDR3 coding sequence is TGTGCCAGCAGCTCGCAAAACAATTCCGGGATCTCCTACAATGAGCAGTTCTTC. This codes for CASSSQNNSGISYNEQFF.

With respect to this clonotype: This may come from a read error, since a much larger clone is one base off. V is TRBV7-9 and J is TRBJ1-1, with D possibly being TRBD1 (5 bases). CDR1 SEHNR and CDR2 FQNEAQ come from the germline V gene (reference sequence). The CDR3 runs to 16 residues. The CDR3 DNA reads TGTGCCAGCAACTTAGTTGGACAAACTATGACGACTGAAGCTTTCTTT. Translating it yields CASNLVGQTMTTEAFF.

The J gene is TRBJ2-2, the V gene TRBV27, with D possibly matching TRBD1 (5 bases). Germline CDR1 is MNHEY and CDR2 is SMNVEV (reference sequence). The V gene lost 3 bases and the J gene lost 6 bases, with 8 bases spanning the gap. The CDR3 sequence is 13 residues long. The CDR3 DNA reads TGTGCCAGCAGTTTCGGCAGGGCCGGGGAGCTGTTTTTT. Its translation: CASSFGRAGELFF.

Points on this clonotype: This may be a read error, as it is one base from a much larger clone. The CDR3 carries no conserved terminal phenylalanine or tryptophan, so it likely arises from a read error. The chain employs TRBV6-5 and TRBJ2-5, with 13 bases fitting TRBD2. This CDR3 region has 17 residues. Trimming removed 5 bases from V and 0 bases from J; junction bases left unmatched: 6. The germline V gene encodes CDR1 MNHEY and CDR2 SVGAGI. CDR3 sequence (DNA): TGTGCCAGCAGTCCCGGGACTAGCGGGATTGACCAAGAGACCCAGTACTCC. Protein product: CASSPGTSGIDQETQYS.

The sample holds one count of this clonotype. This rearrangement joins TRBV6-2 or TRBV6-3 to TRBJ1-5; 7 bases agree with TRBD1. The length of the CDR3 is 17 residues. CDR1 MNHEY and CDR2 SVGEGT come from the germline V gene. V was pared by 4 bases and J by 0 bases, with 9 bases of the junction left unmatched. The CDR3: CASSFPSGTDSNQPQHF. The CDR3 DNA follows: TGTGCCAGCAGTTTCCCCTCCGGGACAGATAGCAATCAGCCCCAGCATTTT.

As regards this clonotype: Just one base apart from a much larger clone, this may be a read error. CDR3 DNA: TGTACCAGCAGCTGGGACGGAATTGAAGCTTTCTTT. It encodes CTSSWDGIEAFF. This chain joins TRBV5-4 and TRBJ1-1; weak D call: TRBD1 (5 bases). The CDR3 sequence is 12 residues long. Germline V gene sequence: CDR1 SGHNT, CDR2 YYREEE (reference sequence).

In the case of this clonotype: A clone one base away is much larger, so this may be a read error. V usage is TRBV30 and J usage is TRBJ2-3; D remains unclear. The CDR3 extends over 13 amino acids. Germline loops: CDR1 GTSNPN, CDR2 SVGIG (reference sequence). CDR3: CAWSWNPPDTKYF. The DNA of the CDR3 is TGTGCCTGGAGTTGGAACCCCCCAGATACGAAGTATTTT.

This chain joins TRBV6-6 and TRBJ2-3; D is unclear. This CDR3 spans 13 amino acids. Trimming cost V 0 bases and J 6 bases, with 7 bases left between them. Germline V lookup: CDR1 MNHNY, CDR2 SVGAGI (reference sequence). CDR3 protein: CASSYSFLDTQYF. The CDR3 DNA reads TGTGCCAGCAGTTACTCGTTTCTGGATACGCAGTATTTT.

In regard to this clonotype: This clone may be a read error of a much larger clone one base away. The rearrangement links TRBV7-9 to TRBJ2-2; D not certain. Between the trimmed V and J ends, which lost 0 bases and 6 bases, there was a span of 11 bases. The CDR3 totals 15 residues. The germline V gene encodes CDR1 SEHNR and CDR2 FQNEAQ (reference sequence). CDR3 region: CASSLAVLAPGELFF. CDR3 nucleotides: TGTGCCAGCAGCTTAGCGGTTTTGGCCCCCGGGGAGCTGTTTTTT.

In this sample, this clonotype turned up a few times. The V gene is TRBV6-6, the J gene TRBJ2-5; 8 positions agree with TRBD1. The trim removed 2 bases at V and 2 bases at J, leaving 16 bases unmatched. The length of the CDR3 is 19 residues. Looked up from germline, CDR1 is MNHNY and CDR2 is SVGAGI (reference sequence). For the CDR3, the DNA is TGTGCCAGCAGTTACCCTCTTTCCTTGGACAGGGCCCCTCAAGAGACCCAGTACTTC. Protein: CASSYPLSLDRAPQETQYF.

This chain uses TRBV7-9 with TRBJ1-1; 8 bases are shared with TRBD1. Germline trimming cut 6 bases from V and 1 base from J; bases unmatched to any gene: 10. Germline-derived CDR1 and CDR2 are SEHNR and FQNEAQ (reference sequence). The CDR3 runs to 16 residues. In DNA form, the CDR3 reads TGTGCCAGCAGTTCACTTCAGGGGGCAGAGAACACTGAAGCTTTCTTT. As protein: CASSSLQGAENTEAFF.

The chain employs TRBV14 and TRBJ2-5; D unresolved. The V end was cut by 0 bases, the J end by 1 base, with 9 bases between. The germline V gene encodes CDR1 SGHDN and CDR2 FVKESK. CDR3 length: 15 residues. CDR3 protein: CASSQEAGFQETQYF. The CDR3 nucleotides read TGTGCCAGCAGCCAAGAGGCAGGTTTCCAAGAGACCCAGTACTTC.

This clonotype was detected a few times. The V gene is TRBV27, the J gene TRBJ2-5; a weak D match, TRBD2 (5 bases). Germline assignment: CDR1 MNHEY and CDR2 SMNVEV (reference sequence). The CDR3 totals 14 residues. Trimming left V 8 bases short and J 4 bases short, with 17 bases between. The CDR3 here is CASRMEDRRETQYF. The CDR3 region has the DNA TGTGCCAGCCGAATGGAGGACCGCCGAGAGACCCAGTACTTC.

The chain carries TRBV5-1 and TRBJ2-2; D is perhaps TRBD1 (5 bases). Trimming shortened V by 7 bases and J by 6 bases, and 22 bases separated the two germline ends. Germline loops: CDR1 SGHRS, CDR2 YFSETQ. This CDR3 has 16 residues. CDR3 sequence: CASGVDSPRYAGELFF. The CDR3 nucleotides read TGCGCCAGCGGCGTCGACAGTCCTCGTTATGCCGGGGAGCTGTTTTTT.

A few counts support this clonotype. The V and J genes are TRBV5-4 and TRBJ2-5; tentative D call: TRBD1 (5 bases). This CDR3 comprises 15 residues. V lost 5 bases, J lost 5 bases, and 19 bases lay in between. In germline, CDR1 is SGHNT, CDR2 YYREEE (reference sequence). CDR3 in amino acids: CASRSIGHNFETQYF. The CDR3 nucleotides read TGTGCCAGCAGATCGATAGGACACAACTTCGAGACCCAGTACTTC.